This T cell receptor (beta chain) originates from a study of CD8+ T cells in alopecia areata. PBMCs, the starting material, were the source of sorted CD4+ and CD8+ T cells. Study-wide points: Higher clonality and more expanded CD8+ clones appeared in lesional than normal scalp. Relative to mice, TCR sharing across patients was less clear, a difference possibly HLA-related.

It was cDNA, reverse transcribed from extracted RNA, that served as the sequencing template. Clones were sequenced by immunoSEQ multiplex PCR, and TCRdb holds only the in-frame ones, with some missing. The sample holds about 200,000 clones, roughly three fifths seen once. In the case of this clone: As yet, its antigen is unknown.

The receptor was isolated from a human donor in good health. Sequences were obtained from CD8+ T cells sorted from blood.

The CDR3: CASSVGVALSLEQFF. CDR3 nucleotide sequence: TGTGCCAGCAGCGTAGGAGTAGCTTTGTCCCTTGAGCAGTTCTTC. This chain uses TRBV9 with TRBJ2-1; D unclear. The CDR3 sequence is 15 residues long. V was cut by 0 bases and J by 9 bases, with 16 bases left in between. The germline gives CDR1 SGDLS, CDR2 YYNGEE.